The rows below give T cell receptor beta chains drawn from one sample of a study of tumor-infiltrating lymphocytes in oesophageal squamous cell carcinoma. TCRdb processed the PCR reads anew with MiXCR; each CDR3 protein has one entry. Here the sample spans 15,000 to 20,000 distinct CDR3 sequences, roughly 40% being singletons. Sequencing used esophageal tumor tissue. Receptors were obtained from a male donor with esophageal squamous cell carcinoma. CDR3s include the opening cysteine and the closing phenylalanine or tryptophan. D genes are given only for firm matches. Not every row has a clone size; where given, it reads once, few, many or a size class.

-,TRBD1,TRBV7-3,TRBJ2-2,CASSLVVSGQGRTGELFF,TGTGCCAGCAGCTTAGTTGTCTCGGGACAGGGGCGTACCGGGGAGCTGTTTTTT
-,TRBD2,TRBV11-2,TRBJ2-7,CASSSRAGVEQYF,TGTGCCAGCAGCTCAAGGGCGGGGGTCGAGCAGTACTTC
-,TRBD2,TRBV7-2,TRBJ2-5,CASSHPSWEGETQYF,TGTGCCAGCAGCCACCCCTCTTGGGAGGGAGAGACCCAGTACTTC
-,-,TRBV28,TRBJ2-6,CASISGQAISGANVLTF,-
-,-,TRBV27,TRBJ2-5,CASSPTLGWGETQYF,TGTGCCAGCAGTCCGACGCTAGGCTGGGGGGAGACCCAGTACTTC
-,TRBD2,TRBV7-9,TRBJ2-1,CASSLRLAGEDEQFF,TGTGCCAGCAGCCTCCGACTAGCGGGAGAGGATGAGCAGTTCTTC
-,-,TRBV2,TRBJ2-7,CASRVNPYNEQYF,TGTGCCAGCAGAGTAAACCCCTACAACGAGCAGTACTTC
medium-sized,-,TRBV7-9,TRBJ2-5,CASSLRSGYQETQYF,TGTGCCAGCAGCTTACGAAGCGGGTACCAAGAGACCCAGTACTTC
-,TRBD1,TRBV7-6,TRBJ1-2,CASSFRGGTDYGYTF,TGTGCCAGCAGCTTCCGGGGTGGGACAGACTATGGCTACACCTTC
many,TRBD2,TRBV5-6,TRBJ2-1,CASSLTRGANDEQFF,TGTGCCAGCAGCTTGACGCGGGGGGCCAACGATGAGCAGTTCTTC
-,-,TRBV18,TRBJ1-2,CASSLGGSDYGYTF,TGTGCCAGCTCACTTGGGGGCAGTGACTATGGCTACACCTTC
many,-,TRBV6-1,TRBJ2-3,CASMARGDLTQYF,TGTGCCAGCATGGCGCGGGGTGATCTTACGCAGTATTTT
-,TRBD2,TRBV28,TRBJ2-5,CASSRPSGQETQYF,TGTGCCAGCTCACGGCCTAGCGGACAAGAGACCCAGTACTTC
-,TRBD2,TRBV7-3,TRBJ2-3,CASSPSGTNTDTQYF,TGTGCCAGCAGCCCTAGCGGGACGAACACAGATACGCAGTATTTT
medium-sized,TRBD1,TRBV7-9,TRBJ2-1,CASSLPGQGWGNEQFF,TGTGCCAGCAGCTTACCGGGACAGGGGTGGGGCAATGAGCAGTTCTTC
-,TRBD2,TRBV7-2,TRBJ2-1,CASLGASTSGSGEQFF,TGTGCCAGCCTGGGGGCAAGTACTAGCGGGAGTGGTGAGCAGTTCTTC
-,TRBD2,TRBV11-1,TRBJ2-7,CASSADSILAGWYEQYF,TGTGCCAGCAGCGCCGACTCAATACTAGCGGGATGGTACGAGCAGTACTTC